Listed below are T cell receptor beta chains from one sample, sequenced in a study of blood T cells in healthy people across ages. A single record per CDR3 protein comes from TCRdb applying MiXCR to the 5' RACE reads. Found here are hundreds of thousands of distinct CDR3 sequences, around 46% of them singletons; the top ten hold roughly 13%. Input material: blood. The receptors were sampled from a man between 25 and 39 years old in good health. Both conserved end residues are part of each CDR3.

v_gene: TRBV29-1
j_gene: -
CDR3aa: CSVKKGGGLGEQYF

v_gene: TRBV6-1
j_gene: TRBJ1-6
CDR3aa: CASNTRDRNNSPLHF

v_gene: TRBV7-9
j_gene: TRBJ2-3
CDR3aa: CASSLDWTTLSTDTQYF

v_gene: TRBV6-1
j_gene: TRBJ1-4
CDR3aa: CASSTTIMRQGATNEKLFF

v_gene: TRBV20-1
j_gene: TRBJ2-7
CDR3aa: CSGNNYEQYF

v_gene: TRBV6-2/TRBV6-3
j_gene: TRBJ2-7
CDR3aa: CASTSVSYEQYF

v_gene: TRBV11-1
j_gene: TRBJ1-1
CDR3aa: CASSLSPGPGTEAFF

v_gene: TRBV2
j_gene: TRBJ2-4
CDR3aa: CASSVRGRDIQYF

v_gene: TRBV12-3/TRBV12-4
j_gene: TRBJ2-2
CDR3aa: CASSLGFAVTGEPFF

v_gene: TRBV25-1
j_gene: TRBJ2-1
CDR3aa: CASSERRVSYNEQFF

v_gene: TRBV12-3/TRBV12-4
j_gene: TRBJ2-3
CDR3aa: CASRVDSPTDTQYF

v_gene: TRBV6-2/TRBV6-3
j_gene: TRBJ1-6
CDR3aa: CASSSQRFRDRINSPLHF

v_gene: TRBV2
j_gene: -
CDR3aa: CASSVGSDPAYEQYF

v_gene: TRBV5-1
j_gene: TRBJ2-1
CDR3aa: CASSFRTSGGEDEQFF

v_gene: TRBV4-1
j_gene: TRBJ2-2
CDR3aa: CASSQPHRSGPLSGELFF

v_gene: TRBV2
j_gene: TRBJ2-1
CDR3aa: CASSTSARDNEQFF

v_gene: TRBV12-3/TRBV12-4
j_gene: TRBJ2-6
CDR3aa: CASSQGTVNSGANVLTF

v_gene: TRBV7-9
j_gene: TRBJ1-4
CDR3aa: CASTPSTANEKLFF

v_gene: TRBV5-1
j_gene: TRBJ2-3
CDR3aa: CANSLGGVRTDTQYF

v_gene: TRBV29-1
j_gene: TRBJ2-3
CDR3aa: CSVTRDRGTDTQYF

v_gene: TRBV6-4
j_gene: TRBJ1-6
CDR3aa: CASSYTNREFNSPLHF

v_gene: TRBV12-3/TRBV12-4
j_gene: TRBJ1-4
CDR3aa: CASTPQTGTSREKLFF

v_gene: TRBV4-1
j_gene: TRBJ2-7
CDR3aa: CASSQDKGGTADYEQYF

v_gene: TRBV28
j_gene: TRBJ1-2
CDR3aa: CASIKGGRGQGYTF

v_gene: TRBV12-3/TRBV12-4
j_gene: TRBJ2-3
CDR3aa: CASRRTSGETDTQYF

v_gene: TRBV4-2
j_gene: TRBJ1-2
CDR3aa: CASSQDPGLGGYTF

v_gene: TRBV4-2
j_gene: TRBJ2-7
CDR3aa: CASSQAGTGYEQYF

v_gene: TRBV5-6
j_gene: TRBJ2-7
CDR3aa: CASSLVSNYEQYF

v_gene: TRBV6-2/TRBV6-3
j_gene: TRBJ2-7
CDR3aa: CASSYGGVAYEQYF

v_gene: TRBV30
j_gene: TRBJ2-4
CDR3aa: CAWSFLGGGKNIQYF

v_gene: TRBV12-3/TRBV12-4
j_gene: TRBJ2-1
CDR3aa: CASIQRGARYNEQFF

v_gene: TRBV6-2/TRBV6-3
j_gene: TRBJ2-1
CDR3aa: CASSSSGGAQNGQFF

v_gene: TRBV6-2/TRBV6-3
j_gene: TRBJ2-7
CDR3aa: CASRTTTGRSGTYEQYF

v_gene: TRBV3-1
j_gene: TRBJ1-2
CDR3aa: CASSVTGGANNYGYTF

v_gene: TRBV7-9
j_gene: TRBJ2-1
CDR3aa: CASSSTVDLYNEQFF

v_gene: TRBV6-1
j_gene: TRBJ2-7
CDR3aa: CASSEARRGTYEQYF

v_gene: TRBV24-1
j_gene: TRBJ2-1
CDR3aa: CATSERDRGHNEQFF

v_gene: TRBV6-5
j_gene: TRBJ2-7
CDR3aa: CASSYSRIGPYEQYF

v_gene: TRBV12-3/TRBV12-4
j_gene: TRBJ1-2
CDR3aa: CASSFEFGDGYTF

v_gene: TRBV6-5
j_gene: TRBJ2-1
CDR3aa: CASSPVAGSSYNEQFF

v_gene: TRBV4-2
j_gene: TRBJ1-2
CDR3aa: CASSQEGDRGPGYTF

v_gene: TRBV20-1
j_gene: TRBJ2-3
CDR3aa: CSVRRPGTGSTDTQYF

v_gene: TRBV6-2/TRBV6-3
j_gene: TRBJ1-1
CDR3aa: CASSYKVRGGTMNTEAFF

v_gene: TRBV2
j_gene: TRBJ2-1
CDR3aa: CASGISGGATNEQFF

v_gene: TRBV29-1
j_gene: TRBJ1-2
CDR3aa: CSVGQGDRGYTF

v_gene: TRBV11-2
j_gene: TRBJ1-5
CDR3aa: CASSLELGNQPQHF

v_gene: TRBV12-3/TRBV12-4
j_gene: TRBJ2-2
CDR3aa: CASSLIRVTGELFF

v_gene: TRBV6-1
j_gene: TRBJ2-5
CDR3aa: CASSVQTVPQETQYF

v_gene: TRBV2
j_gene: TRBJ2-7
CDR3aa: CASSEGSADEQYF

v_gene: TRBV28
j_gene: TRBJ1-1
CDR3aa: CASSLFGTEAFF

v_gene: TRBV20-1
j_gene: TRBJ2-3
CDR3aa: CSARDSASGGHTDTQYF

v_gene: TRBV9
j_gene: TRBJ2-3
CDR3aa: CASSGLAGADTQYF